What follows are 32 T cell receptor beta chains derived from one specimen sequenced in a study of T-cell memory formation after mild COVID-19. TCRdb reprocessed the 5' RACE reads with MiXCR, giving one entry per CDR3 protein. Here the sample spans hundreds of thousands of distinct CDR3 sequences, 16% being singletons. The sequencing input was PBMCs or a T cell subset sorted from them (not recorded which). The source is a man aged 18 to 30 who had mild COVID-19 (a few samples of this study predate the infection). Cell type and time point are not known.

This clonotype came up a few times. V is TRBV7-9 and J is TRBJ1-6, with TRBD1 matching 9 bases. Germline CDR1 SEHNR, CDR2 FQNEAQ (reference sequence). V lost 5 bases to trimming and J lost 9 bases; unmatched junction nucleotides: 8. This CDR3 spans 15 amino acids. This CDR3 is CASSPRTGETSPLHF. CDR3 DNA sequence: TGTGCCAGCAGCCCCCGGACAGGGGAGACTTCACCCCTCCACTTT.

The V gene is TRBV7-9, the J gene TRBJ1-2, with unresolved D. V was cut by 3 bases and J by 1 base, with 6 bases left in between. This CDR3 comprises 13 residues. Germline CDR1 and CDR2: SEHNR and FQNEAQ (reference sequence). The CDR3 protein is CASSFSYNYGYTF. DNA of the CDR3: TGTGCCAGCAGCTTCTCTTATAACTATGGCTACACCTTC.

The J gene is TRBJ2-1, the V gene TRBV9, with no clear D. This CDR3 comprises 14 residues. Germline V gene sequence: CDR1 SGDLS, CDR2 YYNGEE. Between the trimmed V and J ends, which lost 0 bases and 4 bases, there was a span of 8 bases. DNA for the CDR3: TGTGCCAGCAGCGTAGTAGGCAGTTACAATGAGCAGTTCTTC. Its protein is CASSVVGSYNEQFF.

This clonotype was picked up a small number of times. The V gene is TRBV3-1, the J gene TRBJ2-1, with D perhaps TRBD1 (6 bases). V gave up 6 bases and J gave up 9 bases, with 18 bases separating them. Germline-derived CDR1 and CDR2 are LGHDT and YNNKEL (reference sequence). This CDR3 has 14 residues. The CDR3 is CASSRRQASSEQFF. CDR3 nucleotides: TGTGCCAGCAGTCGACGACAGGCTTCTAGTGAGCAGTTCTTC.

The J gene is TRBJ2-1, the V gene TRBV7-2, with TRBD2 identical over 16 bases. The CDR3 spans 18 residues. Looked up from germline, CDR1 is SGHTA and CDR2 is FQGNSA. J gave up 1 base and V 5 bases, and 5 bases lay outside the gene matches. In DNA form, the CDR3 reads TGTGCCAGCAGCGCCCCGGGACTAGCGGGGGGGTCCTACAATGAGCAGTTCTTC. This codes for CASSAPGLAGGSYNEQFF.

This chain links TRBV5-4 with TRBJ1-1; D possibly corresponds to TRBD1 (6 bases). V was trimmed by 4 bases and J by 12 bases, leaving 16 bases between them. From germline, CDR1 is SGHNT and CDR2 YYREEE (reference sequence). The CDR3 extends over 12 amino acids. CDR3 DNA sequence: TGTGCCAGCAGCCCCGGTGGGGGCTGGTCTTTCTTT. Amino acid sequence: CASSPGGGWSFF.

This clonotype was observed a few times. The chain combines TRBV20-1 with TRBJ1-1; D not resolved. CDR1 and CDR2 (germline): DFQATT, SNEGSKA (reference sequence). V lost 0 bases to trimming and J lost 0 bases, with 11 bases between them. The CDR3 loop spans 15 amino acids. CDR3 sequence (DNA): TGCAGTGCTAGAGATTCTAGGGCGGTGAACACTGAAGCTTTCTTT. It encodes CSARDSRAVNTEAFF.

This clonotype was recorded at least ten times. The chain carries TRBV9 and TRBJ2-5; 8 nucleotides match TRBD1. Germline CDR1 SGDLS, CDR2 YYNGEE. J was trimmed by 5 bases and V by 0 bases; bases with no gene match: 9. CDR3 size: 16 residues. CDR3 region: CASSVASQGAGETQYF. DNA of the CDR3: TGTGCCAGCAGCGTAGCTTCCCAGGGGGCGGGGGAGACCCAGTACTTC.

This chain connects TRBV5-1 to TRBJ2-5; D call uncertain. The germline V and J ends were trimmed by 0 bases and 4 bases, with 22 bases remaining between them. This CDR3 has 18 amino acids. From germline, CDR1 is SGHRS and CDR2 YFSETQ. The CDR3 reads CASSLAFSGQRTPETQYF. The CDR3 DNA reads TGCGCCAGCAGCTTGGCCTTCTCAGGCCAAAGAACCCCAGAGACCCAGTACTTC.

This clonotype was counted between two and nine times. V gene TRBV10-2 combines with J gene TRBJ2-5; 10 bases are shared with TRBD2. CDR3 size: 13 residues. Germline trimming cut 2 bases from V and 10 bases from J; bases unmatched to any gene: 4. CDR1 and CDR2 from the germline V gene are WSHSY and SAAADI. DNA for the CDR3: TGCGCCAGCAGTGAGATAGCGGGGGGACGCCAGTACTTC. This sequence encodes CASSEIAGGRQYF.

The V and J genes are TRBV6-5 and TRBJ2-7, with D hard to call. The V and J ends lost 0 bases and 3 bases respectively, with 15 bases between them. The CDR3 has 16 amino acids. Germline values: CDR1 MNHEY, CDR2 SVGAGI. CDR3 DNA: TGTGCCAGCAGTTACTCGAGATCATTCCGGAACTACGAGCAGTACTTC. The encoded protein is CASSYSRSFRNYEQYF.

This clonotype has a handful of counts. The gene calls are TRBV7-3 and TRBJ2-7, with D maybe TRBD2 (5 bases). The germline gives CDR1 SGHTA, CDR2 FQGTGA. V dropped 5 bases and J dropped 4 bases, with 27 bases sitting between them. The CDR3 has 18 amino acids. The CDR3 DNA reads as TGTGCCAGCAGCCCCCCCCCCGGGGAGAATTTCTCGGTGTACGAGCAGTACGTC. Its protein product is CASSPPPGENFSVYEQYV.

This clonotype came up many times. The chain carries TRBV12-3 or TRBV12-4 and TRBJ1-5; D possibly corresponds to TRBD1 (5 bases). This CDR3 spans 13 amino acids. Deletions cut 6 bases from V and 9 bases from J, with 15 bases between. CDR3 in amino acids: CASRPRVPGPQHF. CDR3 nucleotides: TGTGCCAGCAGGCCCAGGGTTCCCGGGCCCCAGCATTTT.

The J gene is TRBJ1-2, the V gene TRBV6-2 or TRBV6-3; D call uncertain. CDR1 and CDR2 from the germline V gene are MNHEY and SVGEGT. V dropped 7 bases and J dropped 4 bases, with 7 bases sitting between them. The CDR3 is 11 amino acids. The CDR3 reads CASNSGYGYTF. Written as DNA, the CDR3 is TGTGCCAGCAACAGCGGCTATGGCTACACCTTC.

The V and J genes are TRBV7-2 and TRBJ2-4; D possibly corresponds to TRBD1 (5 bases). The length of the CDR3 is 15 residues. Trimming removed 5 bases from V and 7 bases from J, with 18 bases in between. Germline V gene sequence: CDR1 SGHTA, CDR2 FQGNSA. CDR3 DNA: TGTGCCAGCAGCCTAAGCTGGGGCCAAGAGAACATTCAGTACTTC. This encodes CASSLSWGQENIQYF. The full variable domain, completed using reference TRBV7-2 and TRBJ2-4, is GAGVSQSPSNKVTEKGKDVELRCDPISGHTALYWYRQSLGQGLEFLIYFQGNSAPDKSGLPSDRFSAERTGGSVSTLTIQRTQQEDSAVYLCASSLSWGQENIQYFGAGTRLSVL.

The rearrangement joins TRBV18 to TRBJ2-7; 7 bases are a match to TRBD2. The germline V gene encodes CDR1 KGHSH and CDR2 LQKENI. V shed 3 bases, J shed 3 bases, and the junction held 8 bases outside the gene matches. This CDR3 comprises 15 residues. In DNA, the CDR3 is TGTGCCAGCTCACCTCCGGGGAGGGACGTCTACGAGCAGTACGTC. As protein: CASSPPGRDVYEQYV.

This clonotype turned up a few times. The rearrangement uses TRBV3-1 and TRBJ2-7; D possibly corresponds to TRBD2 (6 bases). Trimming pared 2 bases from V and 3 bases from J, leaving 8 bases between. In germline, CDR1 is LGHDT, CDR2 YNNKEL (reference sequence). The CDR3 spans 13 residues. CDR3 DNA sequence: TGTGCCAGCAGCCAACCCGGGGGCTACGAGCAGTACTTC. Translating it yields CASSQPGGYEQYF.

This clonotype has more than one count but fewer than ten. The CDR3 sequence is CASSLSTSGGNEQFF. The CDR3 DNA follows: TGTGCCAGCAGCCTGTCGACTAGCGGGGGTAATGAGCAGTTCTTC. V usage is TRBV7-8 and J usage is TRBJ2-1, with 12 bases that match TRBD2. Germline V lookup: CDR1 SGHVS, CDR2 FQNEAQ. V lost 5 bases to trimming and J lost 7 bases; unmatched junction nucleotides: 6. The length of the CDR3 is 15 residues. Supplemented by reference TRBV7-8 and TRBJ2-1, the full variable domain reads GAGVSQSPRYKVAKRGQDVALRCDPISGHVSLFWYQQALGQGPEFLTYFQNEAQLDKSGLPSDRFFAERPEGSVSTLKIQRTQQEDSAVYLCASSLSTSGGNEQFFGPGTRLTVL.

CDR3 in amino acids: CSARDLSGGRELFF. The CDR3 DNA reads TGCAGTGCTAGAGATCTTAGCGGGGGGCGGGAGCTGTTTTTT. The chain uses TRBV20-1 and TRBJ2-2, with TRBD2 identical over 10 bases. The J segment lost 9 bases and the V segment lost 0 bases, leaving 4 bases of the junction unmatched. Germline loops: CDR1 DFQATT, CDR2 SNEGSKA (reference sequence). The CDR3 extends over 14 amino acids.

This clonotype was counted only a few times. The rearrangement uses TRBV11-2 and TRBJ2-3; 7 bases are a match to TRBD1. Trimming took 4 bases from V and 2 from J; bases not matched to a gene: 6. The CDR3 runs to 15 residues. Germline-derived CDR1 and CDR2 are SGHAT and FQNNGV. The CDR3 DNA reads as TGTGCCAGCAGCTCCTGGGACAGCTCCACAGATACGCAGTATTTT. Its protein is CASSSWDSSTDTQYF.

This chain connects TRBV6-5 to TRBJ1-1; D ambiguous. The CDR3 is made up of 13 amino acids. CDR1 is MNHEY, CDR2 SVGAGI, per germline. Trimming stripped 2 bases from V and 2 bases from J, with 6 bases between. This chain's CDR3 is CASSYRANTEAFF. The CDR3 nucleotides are TGTGCCAGCAGTTACCGGGCAAACACTGAAGCTTTCTTT.

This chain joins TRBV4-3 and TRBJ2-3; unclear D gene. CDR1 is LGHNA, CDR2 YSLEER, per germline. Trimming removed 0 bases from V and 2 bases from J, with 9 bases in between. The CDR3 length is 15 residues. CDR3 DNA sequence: TGCGCCAGCAGCCAAGATTTGGCAGCCACAGATACGCAGTATTTT. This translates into CASSQDLAATDTQYF.

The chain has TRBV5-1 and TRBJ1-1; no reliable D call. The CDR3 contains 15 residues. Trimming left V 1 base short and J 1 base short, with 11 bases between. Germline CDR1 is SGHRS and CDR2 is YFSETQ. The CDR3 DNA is TGCGCCAGCAGCTTGTCCCTCGGGCAGAACACTGAAGCTTTCTTT. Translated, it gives CASSLSLGQNTEAFF.

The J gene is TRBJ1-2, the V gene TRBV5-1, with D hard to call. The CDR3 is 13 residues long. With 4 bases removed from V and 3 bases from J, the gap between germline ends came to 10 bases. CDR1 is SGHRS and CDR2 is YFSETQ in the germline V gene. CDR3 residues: CASSPEGHYGYTF. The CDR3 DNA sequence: TGCGCCAGCAGCCCCGAAGGGCACTATGGCTACACCTTC.

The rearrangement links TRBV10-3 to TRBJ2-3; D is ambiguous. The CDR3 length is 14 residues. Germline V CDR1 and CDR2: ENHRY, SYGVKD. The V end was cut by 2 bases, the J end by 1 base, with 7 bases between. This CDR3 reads CAISEGPGTDTQYF. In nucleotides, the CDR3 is TGTGCCATCAGTGAGGGGCCCGGCACAGATACGCAGTATTTT.

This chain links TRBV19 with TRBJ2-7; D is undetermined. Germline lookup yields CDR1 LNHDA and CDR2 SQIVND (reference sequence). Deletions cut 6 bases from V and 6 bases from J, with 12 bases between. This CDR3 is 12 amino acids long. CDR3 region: CASRRGSSEQYF. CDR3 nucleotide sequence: TGTGCCAGTAGACGAGGCAGTTCCGAGCAGTACTTC.

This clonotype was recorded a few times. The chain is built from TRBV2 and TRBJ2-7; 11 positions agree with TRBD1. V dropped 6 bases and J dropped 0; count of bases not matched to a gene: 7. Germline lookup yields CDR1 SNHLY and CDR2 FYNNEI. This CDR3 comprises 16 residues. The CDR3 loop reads CASRSPGQGGSYEQYF. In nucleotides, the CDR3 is TGTGCCAGCAGATCCCCGGGACAGGGGGGCTCCTACGAGCAGTACTTC.

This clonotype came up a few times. The CDR3 is CASSLREDSTGELFF. The CDR3 nucleotides read TGCGCCAGCAGCTTGAGGGAGGATAGCACCGGGGAGCTGTTTTTT. V usage is TRBV5-1 and J usage is TRBJ2-2, with a tentative D call TRBD2 (6 bases). This CDR3 has 15 residues. Germline values: CDR1 SGHRS, CDR2 YFSETQ. Trimming removed 1 base at V and 4 bases at J, with 11 bases between.

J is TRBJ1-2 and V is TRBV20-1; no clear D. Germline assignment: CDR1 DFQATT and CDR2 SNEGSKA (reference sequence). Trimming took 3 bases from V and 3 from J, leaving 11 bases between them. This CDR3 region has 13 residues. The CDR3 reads CSASRDTYYGYTF. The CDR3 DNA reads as TGCAGTGCTAGCCGTGATACATACTATGGCTACACCTTC.

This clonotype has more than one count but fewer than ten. This chain's CDR3 is CASSYGRLADTQYF. The CDR3 coding sequence is TGTGCCAGCAGTTACGGCCGCCTGGCAGATACGCAGTATTTT. The rearrangement links TRBV6-6 to TRBJ2-3; D unresolved. Trimming took off 2 bases at V and 4 bases at J, with 10 bases between the two ends. CDR1 is MNHNY, CDR2 SVGAGI, per germline (reference sequence). The CDR3 loop spans 14 amino acids.

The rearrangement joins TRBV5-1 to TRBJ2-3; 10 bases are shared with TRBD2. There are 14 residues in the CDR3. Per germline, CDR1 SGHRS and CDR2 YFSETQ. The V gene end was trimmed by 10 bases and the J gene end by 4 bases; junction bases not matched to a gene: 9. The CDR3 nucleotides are TGCGCCTGCACCAGGACTAGCGGCGCAGATACGCAGTATTTT. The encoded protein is CACTRTSGADTQYF.

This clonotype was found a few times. CDR3 amino acids: CASSYGQSAPQHF. CDR3 in DNA: TGTGCCAGCAGTTACGGGCAGTCGGCGCCCCAGCATTTT. V and J are TRBV6-5 and TRBJ1-5; no definite D call. The CDR3 is made up of 13 amino acids. Trimming removed 2 bases from V and 9 bases from J, with 11 bases in between. The germline V gene encodes CDR1 MNHEY and CDR2 SVGAGI.